This T cell receptor (beta chain) was recovered during a study of blood T cells in healthy people across ages. Alongside a J-beta primer mix, a sample-barcoded 5' primer served in a second PCR lasting about 7 to 11 cycles. TCRdb recomputed calls from the 5' RACE reads with MiXCR, one row per CDR3 protein. Of 700,000 to 850,000 distinct CDR3 sequences listed, around 34% are singletons. Germline V gene sequence: CDR1 SQVTM, CDR2 ANQGSEA. Trimming shortened V by 3 bases and J by 2 bases, and 5 bases separated the two germline ends. The length of the CDR3 is 11 residues. Many counts were recorded for this clonotype.

The clonotype originates from a man aged 18-30 years in good health. The V gene is TRBV29-1, the J gene TRBJ2-7; D gene unclear. The sample comprised blood. The chain's CDR3 is CSVDTAYEQYF. For the CDR3, the DNA is TGCAGCGTTGACACAGCCTACGAGCAGTACTTC.